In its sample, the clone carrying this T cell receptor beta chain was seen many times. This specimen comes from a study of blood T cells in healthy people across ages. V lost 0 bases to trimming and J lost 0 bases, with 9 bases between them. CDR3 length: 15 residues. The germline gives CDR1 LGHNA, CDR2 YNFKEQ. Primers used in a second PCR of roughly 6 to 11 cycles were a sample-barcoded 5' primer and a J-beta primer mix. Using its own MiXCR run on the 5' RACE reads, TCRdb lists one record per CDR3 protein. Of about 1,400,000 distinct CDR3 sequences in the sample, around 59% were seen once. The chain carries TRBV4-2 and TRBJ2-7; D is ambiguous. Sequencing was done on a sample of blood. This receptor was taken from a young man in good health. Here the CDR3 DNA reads TGTGCCAGCAGCCAAGACCCAGGTCCCTCCTACGAGCAGTACTTC. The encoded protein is CASSQDPGPSYEQYF.